Detailed here is one TCR beta chain. This specimen comes from a study of control samples from healthy donors and cancer patients. Assay: immunoSEQ multiplex PCR; the TCRdb copy retains only in-frame clones and omits some. This sample has 90,000 to 140,000 clones, with 83% found just once. Looked up from germline, CDR1 is LNHDA and CDR2 is SQIVND (reference sequence). V shed 8 bases and J shed 8 bases, with 21 bases lying between them. This CDR3 has 14 amino acids. The V and J genes are TRBV19 and TRBJ1-2; a weak D match, TRBD1 (6 bases). The sample comprised blood. This TCR was sampled from a woman between 50 and 59 years old in good health. In nucleotides, the CDR3 is TGTGCCAGTGAGGGGGTAGAAGGCTTCGGGGGCTACACCTTC. It yields the protein CASEGVEGFGGYTF.